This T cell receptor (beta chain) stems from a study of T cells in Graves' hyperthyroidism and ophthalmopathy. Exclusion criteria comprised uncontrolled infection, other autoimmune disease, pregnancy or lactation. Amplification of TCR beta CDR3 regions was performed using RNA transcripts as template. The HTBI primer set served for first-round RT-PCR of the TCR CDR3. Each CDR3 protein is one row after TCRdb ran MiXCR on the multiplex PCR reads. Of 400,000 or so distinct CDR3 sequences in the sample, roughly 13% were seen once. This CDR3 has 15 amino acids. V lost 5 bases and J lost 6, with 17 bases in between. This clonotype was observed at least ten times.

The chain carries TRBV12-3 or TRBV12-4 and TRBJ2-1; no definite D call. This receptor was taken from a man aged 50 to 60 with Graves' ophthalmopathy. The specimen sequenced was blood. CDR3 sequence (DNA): TGTGCCAGCAGTGGCGCCAGCTTCCGGGTCAATGAGCAGTTCTTC. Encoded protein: CASSGASFRVNEQFF.